This TCR beta chain was profiled in a study of cytomegalovirus exposure and HLA in healthy donors. Both 60 Vbeta primers and 13 Jbeta primers went into the PCR. The assay was immunoSEQ multiplex PCR, and TCRdb's table has in-frame clones only and misses some. The table includes 150,000 to 200,000 clones, 70% to 80% detected once. In germline, CDR1 is ENHRY, CDR2 SYGVKD. V was pared by 0 bases and J by 7 bases, with 7 bases of the junction left unmatched. This CDR3 comprises 17 residues. Sequencing was done on a sample of PBMCs. The J gene is TRBJ2-2, the V gene TRBV10-3; TRBD2 agrees at 11 bases. The receptor comes from a woman in her twenties or thirties in good health and CMV-seropositive. The DNA for the CDR3 is TGTGCCATCAGTGAGTCAGAAGTGACTAGCGGGGTCGGGGAGCTGTTTTTT. Protein: CAISESEVTSGVGELFF.